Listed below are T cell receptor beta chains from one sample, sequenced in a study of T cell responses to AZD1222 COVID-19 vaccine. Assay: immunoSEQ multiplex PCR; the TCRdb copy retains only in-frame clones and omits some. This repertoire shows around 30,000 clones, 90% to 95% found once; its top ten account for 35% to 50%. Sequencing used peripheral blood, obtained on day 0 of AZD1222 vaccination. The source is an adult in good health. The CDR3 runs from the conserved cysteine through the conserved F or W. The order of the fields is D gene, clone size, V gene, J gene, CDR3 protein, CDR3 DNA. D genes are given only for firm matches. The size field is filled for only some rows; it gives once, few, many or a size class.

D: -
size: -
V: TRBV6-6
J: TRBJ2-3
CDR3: CASSYGGTAQYF
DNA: TGTGCCAGCAGTTACGGGGGGACAGCGCAGTATTTT

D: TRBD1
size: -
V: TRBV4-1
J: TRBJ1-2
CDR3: CASSHVKQGPYGYTF
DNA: TGCGCCAGCAGCCATGTCAAACAGGGGCCATATGGCTACACCTTC

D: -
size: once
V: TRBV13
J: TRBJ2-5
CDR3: CASSHGTIQETQYF
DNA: TGTGCCAGCAGCCACGGGACCATCCAAGAGACCCAGTACTTC

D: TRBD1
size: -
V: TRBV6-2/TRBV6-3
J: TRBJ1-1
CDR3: CASSYQGANTEAFF
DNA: TGTGCCAGCAGTTACCAGGGGGCGAACACTGAAGCTTTCTTT

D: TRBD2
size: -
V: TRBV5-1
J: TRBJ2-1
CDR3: CASSSGLGEGNNEQFF
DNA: TGCGCCAGCAGCTCGGGTCTCGGGGAGGGAAACAATGAGCAGTTCTTC

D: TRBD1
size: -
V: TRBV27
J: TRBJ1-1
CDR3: CASSFGQGLLNTEAFF
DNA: TGTGCCAGCAGTTTCGGACAGGGATTATTGAACACTGAAGCTTTCTTT

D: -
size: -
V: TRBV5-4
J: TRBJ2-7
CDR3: CASSLVHSSDEQYF
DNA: TGTGCCAGCAGCTTGGTACATTCATCCGACGAGCAGTACTTC

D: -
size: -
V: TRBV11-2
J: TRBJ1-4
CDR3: CASTGGILTNEKLFF
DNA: TGTGCCAGCACGGGAGGTATCTTAACTAATGAAAAACTGTTTTTT

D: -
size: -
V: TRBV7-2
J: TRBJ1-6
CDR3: CASSVKTGGRNSPLHF
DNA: TGTGCCAGCAGCGTTAAGACCGGCGGGAGGAATTCACCCCTCCACTTT

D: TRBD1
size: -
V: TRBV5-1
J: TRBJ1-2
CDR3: CASSEGTDGYTF
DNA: TGCGCCAGCAGCGAAGGGACAGACGGCTACACCTTC

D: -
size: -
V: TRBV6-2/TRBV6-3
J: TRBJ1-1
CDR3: CASSYDVGFGEAFF
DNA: TGTGCCAGCAGTTACGATGTGGGGTTCGGTGAAGCTTTCTTT